These T cell receptor beta chains were read from a single sample in a study of CD8+CD57+ T cells in acquired aplastic anemia. Using its own MiXCR run on the reads, TCRdb lists one record per CDR3 protein. The sample has roughly 16,000 distinct CDR3 sequences; over 35% are singletons. Sequencing was done on a sample of CD8+CD57+ T cells sorted from PBMCs. The receptors derive from a human donor with aplastic anemia. CDR3s include the opening cysteine and the closing phenylalanine or tryptophan. D genes are given only for firm matches. Only part of the rows carry a size: once, few, many, or a class if the clone is expanded.

abundance,v_gene,j_gene,d_gene,CDR3aa,CDR3nt
.,TRBV19,TRBJ1-3,.,CASSIGASGNTIYF,TGTGCCAGTAGTATCGGTGCCTCTGGAAACACCATATATTTT
.,TRBV12-3/TRBV12-4,TRBJ2-3,.,CASSRTGPPDTQYF,TGTGCCAGCAGCAGAACTGGGCCCCCAGATACGCAGTATTTT
few,TRBV27,TRBJ2-3,TRBD2,CASSSRLAGGTDTQYF,TGTGCCAGCAGTTCCAGACTAGCGGGAGGCACAGATACGCAGTATTTT
few,TRBV7-2,TRBJ2-7,.,CASSWGYSDEQYF,TGTGCCAGCAGCTGGGGCTACTCGGACGAGCAGTACTTC
.,TRBV6-1,TRBJ2-7,TRBD1,CASRGWQGETVYEQYF,TGTGCCAGCAGAGGGTGGCAGGGGGAGACGGTTTACGAGCAGTACTTC
.,TRBV2,TRBJ2-1,.,CASRTTRDGDEQFF,TGTGCCAGCAGAACGACGCGGGACGGAGATGAGCAGTTCTTC
few,TRBV29-1,TRBJ2-3,.,CSVDTDTQYF,TGCAGCGTTGACACAGATACGCAGTATTTT
few,TRBV10-3,TRBJ2-1,TRBD1,CAISERGTGAYNEQFF,TGTGCCATCAGTGAACGGGGGACAGGTGCCTACAATGAGCAGTTCTTC
.,TRBV30,TRBJ2-3,TRBD2,CAWSPGGWADTQYF,TGTGCCTGGAGCCCCGGGGGGTGGGCAGATACGCAGTATTTT
many,TRBV4-1,TRBJ1-2,.,CASSQEGSIYGYTF,TGCGCCAGCAGCCAAGAAGGGTCTATCTATGGCTACACCTTC
.,TRBV11-2,TRBJ2-1,TRBD2,CASSSGTSSYNEQFF,TGTGCCAGCAGCTCCGGGACTAGCAGTTACAATGAGCAGTTCTTC
many,TRBV28,TRBJ2-7,.,CASSFEGDYEQYF,TGTGCCAGCAGTTTTGAGGGGGACTACGAGCAGTACTTC
.,TRBV20-1,TRBJ2-3,.,CSARRPSDTQYF,TGCAGTGCTAGACGACCCTCCGATACGCAGTATTTT
few,TRBV2,TRBJ1-4,.,CASSSRSNEKLFF,TGTGCCAGCAGCTCTAGGAGTAATGAAAAACTGTTTTTT
.,TRBV12-3/TRBV12-4,TRBJ1-1,TRBD1,CASSAGQGAPEAFF,TGTGCCAGCAGTGCGGGACAGGGGGCGCCTGAAGCTTTCTTT
.,TRBV20-1,TRBJ2-7,TRBD2,CSARGPGGGAIYEQYF,TGCAGTGCTAGAGGTCCGGGCGGGGGGGCAATCTACGAGCAGTACTTC
once,TRBV3-1,TRBJ2-7,.,CASSFPGGEQYF,TGTGCCAGCAGTTTTCCTGGGGGCGAGCAGTACTTC
.,TRBV5-6,TRBJ2-7,.,CASSTRGTTYEQYF,TGTGCCAGCAGCACCCGGGGGACCACCTACGAGCAGTACTTC
.,TRBV7-9,TRBJ2-7,.,CASSPRGFDYEQYF,TGTGCCAGCAGCCCGCGAGGCTTTGACTACGAGCAGTACTTC
.,TRBV20-1,TRBJ2-2,.,CSSPRGGRGGELFF,TGCAGTTCGCCCAGGGGAGGGCGCGGCGGGGAGCTGTTTTTT
.,TRBV6-5,TRBJ1-1,.,CASSYSGGGPNTEAFF,TGTGCCAGCAGTTACTCGGGGGGGGGCCCGAACACTGAAGCTTTCTTT
few,TRBV5-6,TRBJ1-1,.,CASSSRGIGTEAFF,TGTGCCAGCAGCTCCAGGGGAATCGGCACTGAAGCTTTCTTT
.,TRBV7-6,TRBJ2-3,.,CASSLAPGDTQYF,TGTGCCAGCAGCTTAGCCCCGGGAGATACGCAGTATTTT
many,TRBV4-1,TRBJ1-3,.,CASSQDGNSGNTIYF,TGCGCCAGCAGCCAAGATGGAAACTCTGGAAACACCATATATTTT
medium-sized,TRBV10-3,TRBJ2-1,TRBD1,CAISVDRAYNEQFF,TGTGCCATCAGTGTGGACAGGGCTTACAATGAGCAGTTCTTC
many,TRBV7-2,TRBJ2-7,TRBD1,CASSSRDRGIYEQYF,TGTGCCAGCAGCTCCCGGGACAGGGGGATCTACGAGCAGTACTTC
.,TRBV11-2,TRBJ2-7,.,CASSLLGGEQYF,TGTGCCAGCAGCTTATTAGGAGGCGAGCAGTACTTC
.,TRBV7-8,TRBJ1-2,.,CASSPHVGDYGYTF,TGTGCCAGCAGCCCCCACGTAGGGGACTATGGCTACACCTTC
.,TRBV29-1,TRBJ2-7,.,CSVADSSYEQYF,TGCAGCGTAGCGGACAGCTCCTACGAGCAGTACTTC
many,TRBV30,TRBJ2-7,TRBD1,CAWSAGTGAYEQYF,TGTGCCTGGAGCGCCGGGACAGGGGCCTACGAGCAGTACTTC
many,TRBV11-2,TRBJ2-1,TRBD1,CASSLPPGQGANEQFF,TGTGCCAGCAGCTTACCTCCGGGACAGGGGGCCAATGAGCAGTTCTTC
.,TRBV10-1,TRBJ1-4,.,CVSSERARARTNEKLFF,TGCGTCAGCAGTGAAAGGGCCCGGGCGAGGACTAATGAAAAACTGTTTTTT
few,TRBV10-1,TRBJ2-3,TRBD2,CASSESGTDGLAGGARTDTQYF,TGCGCCAGCAGTGAATCCGGGACAGATGGACTAGCGGGGGGGGCACGCACAGATACGCAGTATTTT
once,TRBV6-4,TRBJ2-3,.,CASSASGTPSDTQYF,TGTGCCAGCAGTGCCAGTGGGACCCCCTCGGATACGCAGTATTTT
.,TRBV29-1,TRBJ2-1,TRBD1,CSVGGTGQGIYNEQFF,TGCAGCGTTGGGGGGACAGGGCAGGGGATCTACAATGAGCAGTTCTTC
.,TRBV10-1,TRBJ2-1,.,CASSDTRGGYNEQFF,TGCGCCAGCAGCGACACGAGGGGTGGCTACAATGAGCAGTTCTTC
many,TRBV24-1,TRBJ2-7,.,CAPPCSYEQYF,TGTGCACCTCCGTGCTCCTACGAGCAGTACTTC
.,TRBV7-9,TRBJ1-2,.,CASSTDANYGYTF,TGTGCCAGCAGCACTGACGCAAACTATGGCTACACCTTC
.,TRBV10-3,TRBJ1-5,TRBD1,CAISETGGLQPQHF,TGTGCCATCAGTGAGACAGGGGGTCTTCAGCCCCAGCATTTT
many,TRBV15,TRBJ1-2,TRBD1,CATSSGDSPLDGYTF,TGTGCCACCAGCAGTGGGGACAGCCCTCTCGATGGCTACACCTTC
.,TRBV3-1,TRBJ1-3,.,CASSQESGDGNTIYF,TGTGCCAGCAGCCAAGAATCGGGAGACGGAAACACCATATATTTT
.,TRBV19,TRBJ1-2,.,CASSIGGTRHYGYTF,TGTGCCAGTAGTATAGGGGGGACACGACACTATGGCTACACCTTC
few,TRBV20-1,TRBJ1-4,.,CSARGLQTNEKLFF,TGCAGTGCTAGAGGCCTTCAGACAAATGAAAAACTGTTTTTT
many,TRBV7-9,TRBJ2-7,TRBD2,CASSSPGGLTYEQYF,TGTGCCAGCAGCTCACCGGGAGGGCTTACCTACGAGCAGTACTTC
.,TRBV10-1,TRBJ2-7,.,CASREWSYEQYF,TGCGCCAGCAGAGAATGGTCCTACGAGCAGTACTTC
.,TRBV29-1,TRBJ2-3,.,CSVEVRIPDTQYF,TGCAGCGTTGAAGTAAGGATACCAGATACGCAGTATTTT
many,TRBV4-1,TRBJ1-5,TRBD1,CASSQITGGLQPQHF,TGCGCCAGCAGCCAAATAACAGGGGGCCTACAGCCCCAGCATTTT
.,TRBV5-1,TRBJ1-2,.,CASSLESIGYGYTF,TGCGCCAGCAGCTTGGAATCCATCGGCTATGGCTACACCTTC
many,TRBV4-1,TRBJ1-2,.,CASSQAGWDYGYTF,TGCGCCAGCAGCCAAGCGGGATGGGACTATGGCTACACCTTC